This T cell receptor (beta chain) was recovered during a study of CD8 T cells in Susac syndrome. Details on this clonotype: What it binds is not known.

TCR beta was sequenced from blood CD8+ and CD4+ T cells. Germline assignment: CDR1 SNHLY and CDR2 FYNNEI. The ends lost 5 bases at V and 1 base at J; junction bases unmatched: 14. The CDR3 runs 18 residues. Study observations and caveats: The TCR sequencing and HLA analysis in the study involved a relatively small number of individuals, as the study acknowledged.

Reverse transcription of roughly 0.5 to 1 ug RNA used random hexamers. TCRdb fed the immunoSEQ multiplex PCR reads into MiXCR, producing one record per CDR3 protein. The top ten hold about 0.27% of the sample, which has roughly 80,000 distinct CDR3 sequences, 85% to 95% seen once. The V call is TRBV2, the J call TRBJ1-3; TRBD1 aligns across 7 bases. The TCR originated in a human donor in good health. What was sequenced was CD8+ T cells from PBMCs. The CDR3 coding sequence is TGTGCCAGCAGTCCGACAGGGTATCACTCACTATCTGGAAACACCATATATTTT. Encoded protein: CASSPTGYHSLSGNTIYF. The variable domain in full, with the rest retrieved from reference TRBV2 and TRBJ1-3, is EPEVTQTPSHQVTQMGQEVILRCVPISNHLYFYWYRQILGQKVEFLVSFYNNEISEKSEIFDDQFSVERPDGSNFTLKIRSTKLEDSAMYFCASSPTGYHSLSGNTIYFGEGSWLTVV.